Each of the 10 T cell receptor beta chains below was sequenced from the same sample in a study of identical twins. TCRdb re-called the 5' RACE reads through MiXCR, storing one row per CDR3 protein. In the table there are more than 1.5 million distinct CDR3 sequences, less than 35% of which are singletons. Sequencing input: cord blood. These receptors were obtained from a newborn girl in good health.

This clonotype was detected a few times. J is TRBJ1-5 and V is TRBV28, with 12 bases fitting TRBD1. Trimming at V came to 7 bases and at J to 4 bases, leaving 5 bases not matched to a gene. CDR1 MDHEN and CDR2 SYDVKM come from the germline V gene. The CDR3 loop spans 15 amino acids. The CDR3 region is CASIGGQGANQPQHF. CDR3 coding DNA: TGTGCCAGCATAGGGGGACAGGGGGCAAATCAGCCCCAGCATTTT.

This clonotype has more than one count but fewer than ten. The V call is TRBV27, the J call TRBJ2-7, with 8 bases aligning to TRBD1. Trimming at V came to 5 bases and at J to 4 bases, leaving 10 bases not matched to a gene. The CDR3 spans 15 residues. CDR1 is MNHEY and CDR2 is SMNVEV in the germline V gene (reference sequence). CDR3 protein: CASSPGTGGRYEQYF. The CDR3 coding sequence is TGTGCCAGCAGTCCAGGGACAGGTGGAAGGTACGAGCAGTACTTC.

The chain links TRBV29-1 to TRBJ2-7, with 7 bases identical to TRBD1. The CDR3 runs 15 residues. V lost 7 bases to trimming and J lost 3 bases; unmatched junction nucleotides: 15. Germline CDR1 and CDR2: SQVTM and ANQGSEA. This chain's CDR3 is CSATGPGTDNYEQYF. CDR3 nucleotides: TGCAGCGCAACAGGCCCCGGGACAGACAACTACGAGCAGTACTTC.

The V and J genes are TRBV5-1 and TRBJ2-1; no clear D. Looked up from germline, CDR1 is SGHRS and CDR2 is YFSETQ. The CDR3 runs to 14 residues. The V and J ends lost 0 bases and 3 bases respectively, with 7 bases between them. The CDR3 DNA follows: TGCGCCAGCAGCTTGGAAGTCTTCTACAATGAGCAGTTCTTC. Protein: CASSLEVFYNEQFF.

The chain is built from TRBV20-1 and TRBJ1-1; 12 bases line up with TRBD1. The CDR3 extends over 17 amino acids. Germline CDR1 reads DFQATT; CDR2 reads SNEGSKA (reference sequence). Trimming at V came to 5 bases and at J to 0 bases, leaving 10 bases not matched to a gene. The CDR3 is CSALRDRGQGMNTEAFF. CDR3 DNA: TGCAGTGCTCTCCGGGACAGGGGGCAAGGAATGAACACTGAAGCTTTCTTT.

This clonotype was counted only a few times. This sequence joins TRBV3-1 and TRBJ2-3; D call uncertain. The CDR3 totals 13 residues. Germline V gene lookup returns CDR1 LGHDT and CDR2 YNNKEL (reference sequence). V was trimmed by 2 bases and J by 4 bases, leaving 7 bases between them. The CDR3 DNA is TGTGCCAGCAGCCAAACCCCCCCAGATACGCAGTATTTT. It translates to CASSQTPPDTQYF.

The V call is TRBV21-1, the J call TRBJ1-1; the listed D gene, TRBD1, was not tested against the DNA. TRBV21-1 is an annotated pseudogene. This CDR3 contains 15 residues. Written as DNA, the CDR3 is TGTGCCAGTAGCAAACTACGGGACAGGCTCCCTGAAGCTTTCTTT. It codes for CASSKLRDRLPEAFF.

The chain couples TRBV10-3 to TRBJ2-3, with 11 nucleotides matching TRBD2. CDR1 and CDR2 (germline): ENHRY, SYGVKD. V dropped 6 bases and J dropped 2; count of bases not matched to a gene: 7. CDR3 length: 16 amino acids. The CDR3 sequence: CAIREPTSGDTDTQYF. CDR3 nucleotide sequence: TGTGCCATCAGGGAGCCGACTAGCGGGGACACAGATACGCAGTATTTT.

In its sample, this clonotype was seen a few times. The chain employs TRBV24-1 and TRBJ2-7, with a weak D call TRBD1 (6 bases). From germline, CDR1 is KGHDR and CDR2 SFDVKD. The V gene lost 0 bases and the J gene lost 0 bases, with 17 bases spanning the gap. There are 18 residues in the CDR3. In DNA, the CDR3 is TGTGCCACCAGTGATTTGGTCAGGACTGACAGGAGCTCCTACGAGCAGTACTTC. Amino acid sequence: CATSDLVRTDRSSYEQYF.

The gene calls are TRBV20-1 and TRBJ2-7; 7 bases align to TRBD1. V gave up 5 bases and J gave up 2 bases; unmatched junction bases: 3. CDR1 and CDR2 (germline): DFQATT, SNEGSKA (reference sequence). The CDR3 consists of 12 residues. The CDR3 nucleotides are TGCAGTGCTGTGGACAGGACCTACGAGCAGTACTTC. Translated, it gives CSAVDRTYEQYF.